The clone carrying this TCR beta chain was detected ten times or more. TCRdb reprocessed the 5' RACE reads via MiXCR and lists one record per CDR3 protein. The data show more than 10,000 distinct CDR3 sequences, more than 4.5% seen once. The source of the sample is a study of T cells after yellow fever vaccination. Trimming removed 0 bases from V and 3 bases from J; junction bases left unmatched: 9. Germline V lookup: CDR1 SGHVS, CDR2 FNYEAQ. The length of the CDR3 is 17 residues. Here the sequenced sample was PBMCs, either bulk or a sorted T-cell subset (CD4+, CD8+, memory, or dextramer-sorted; not recorded which), taken 45 days after the yellow fever booster vaccination. The chain is built from TRBV7-6 and TRBJ2-7, with 9 bases matching TRBD1. This receptor was obtained from a man younger than 40 who received the YFV17D yellow fever vaccine. In DNA form, the CDR3 reads TGTGCCAGCAGCTTAGCAATGCTTGGGACAGGGAACTACGAGCAGTACTTC. It is translated as CASSLAMLGTGNYEQYF. Complete variable domain (other parts from reference TRBV7-6 and TRBJ2-7): GAGVSQSPRYKVTKRGQDVALRCDPISGHVSLYWYRQALGQGPEFLTYFNYEAQQDKSGLPNDRFSAERPEGSISTLTIQRTEQRDSAMYRCASSLAMLGTGNYEQYFGPGTRLTVT.